The TCR beta chain described here comes from a study of T cell responses to AZD1222 COVID-19 vaccine. Whole-study results and caveats: Spike as a whole was targeted by vaccine-associated CD4 TCRs, dominant at 160-218 and 743-854. Elevations in Spike-specific TCR breadth and depth followed administration of two AZD1222 doses. Clonal diversity may have been underestimated in mostly white British donors. Only five to seven individuals given AZD1222 were seropositive at baseline.

Assay used: immunoSEQ multiplex PCR; TCRdb lists only in-frame clones, some missing. The sample includes 200,000 to 250,000 clones, roughly 94% of them seen just once. Per the germline V gene, CDR1 is LGHNT and CDR2 is FRNRAP. The CDR3 loop spans 13 amino acids. V was trimmed by 6 bases and J by 1 base, leaving 9 bases between them. On this clone itself: What it binds is not known.

The sequencing used peripheral blood, collected 28 days after the second dose of the MenACWY control vaccine. The origin of this receptor is an adult who received the MenACWY meningococcal vaccine as a control. The J gene is TRBJ1-1, the V gene TRBV12-5; D gene ambiguous. CDR3 residues: CASGQTWNTEAFF. CDR3 coding DNA: TGTGCTAGTGGCCAAACATGGAACACTGAAGCTTTCTTT.